Below are 25 T cell receptor beta chains sequenced from a single sample in a study of blood T cell repertoires in COVID-19. Sequencing was performed with immunoSEQ multiplex PCR; in TCRdb, only in-frame clones are kept and a portion is missing. Of approximately 170,000 clones listed, around 82% are singletons. Sequencing was carried out using peripheral blood. The receptors were gathered from a man older than 75 with COVID-19, enrolled during active disease.

This clone was seen only once. This sequence joins TRBV12-3 or TRBV12-4 and TRBJ2-7, with D possibly matching TRBD1 (6 bases). The CDR3 sequence is 13 residues long. V lost 6 bases and J lost 6, with 15 bases in between. CDR3 coding DNA: TGTGCCAGCAGCCGCAGAAGAGGGGGCGAGCAGTACTTC. This translates into CASSRRRGGEQYF.

V gene TRBV2 combines with J gene TRBJ2-5; 9 positions agree with TRBD2. Germline V CDR1 and CDR2: SNHLY, FYNNEI. The CDR3 loop spans 15 amino acids. Trimming removed 5 bases from V and 2 bases from J; junction bases left unmatched: 6. CDR3 in DNA: TGTGCCAGCAGTAACCTAGCGGGACCTCAAGAGACCCAGTACTTC. It is translated as CASSNLAGPQETQYF.

V usage is TRBV2 and J usage is TRBJ1-2, with TRBD1 matching 9 bases. V lost 0 bases to trimming and J lost 6 bases; unmatched junction nucleotides: 5. Germline loops: CDR1 SNHLY, CDR2 FYNNEI. CDR3 length: 15 amino acids. Written as DNA, the CDR3 is TGTGCCAGCAGTGAAGCCGGGACAGGGTTGGATGGCTACACCTTC. It translates to CASSEAGTGLDGYTF.

V is TRBV15 and J is TRBJ1-5; TRBD1 matches at 7 bases. The CDR3 totals 17 residues. V lost 1 base to trimming and J lost 6 bases; unmatched junction nucleotides: 12. CDR1 LNHNV and CDR2 YYDKDF come from the germline V gene (reference sequence). CDR3 nucleotide sequence: TGTGCCACCAGCAGAGGAGGGACAGTGGGCATGGCTCAGCCCCAGCATTTT. This codes for CATSRGGTVGMAQPQHF.

The chain carries TRBV7-9 and TRBJ2-1; 14 bases fit TRBD2. After removal of 3 bases from V and 10 bases from J, the junction contained 11 bases not matched to a gene. This CDR3 region has 17 residues. Germline values: CDR1 SEHNR, CDR2 FQNEAQ (reference sequence). The CDR3: CASSFPATSGGALEQFF. As DNA, the CDR3 is TGTGCCAGCAGCTTCCCCGCGACTAGCGGGGGGGCCCTCGAGCAGTTCTTC.

The J gene is TRBJ1-4, the V gene TRBV19; tentatively, D is TRBD1 (5 bases). The germline V and J ends were trimmed by 4 bases and 0 bases, with 9 bases remaining between them. The CDR3 covers 15 residues. Germline assignment: CDR1 LNHDA and CDR2 SQIVND (reference sequence). The CDR3 here is CASSRGGATNEKLFF. In DNA form, the CDR3 reads TGTGCCAGTAGTAGGGGCGGTGCAACTAATGAAAAACTGTTTTTT.

The chain employs TRBV6-1 and TRBJ2-2, with D maybe TRBD2 (5 bases). V lost 3 bases, J lost 7 bases, and 9 bases lay in between. Per germline, CDR1 MNHNS and CDR2 SASEGT. The CDR3 covers 13 residues. The CDR3 DNA follows: TGTGCCAGCAGTGATTTGAGGGACGGGGAGCTGTTTTTT. It encodes CASSDLRDGELFF.

The chain is built from TRBV6-6 and TRBJ2-1, with D possibly TRBD1 on 5 matching bases. The germline V gene encodes CDR1 MNHNY and CDR2 SVGAGI (reference sequence). Trimming took 4 bases from V and 3 from J, leaving 10 bases between them. The CDR3 sequence is 14 residues long. The CDR3 loop is CASSFSDSYNEQFF. CDR3 DNA: TGTGCCAGCAGTTTCTCAGACAGCTACAATGAGCAGTTCTTC.

The V gene is TRBV5-6, the J gene TRBJ1-6; D is ambiguous. Germline CDR1 reads SGHDT; CDR2 reads YYEEEE. V was pared by 0 bases and J by 7 bases, with 11 bases between. There are 15 residues in the CDR3. The CDR3 loop reads CASSLASAGNSPLHF. The CDR3 nucleotides read TGTGCCAGCAGCTTGGCTTCCGCGGGGAATTCACCCCTCCACTTT.

This chain connects TRBV6-1 to TRBJ1-2, with D possibly TRBD1 on 5 matching bases. V gave up 1 base and J gave up 3 bases, with 21 bases separating them. Germline CDR1 and CDR2: MNHNS and SASEGT. This CDR3 has 18 residues. In nucleotides, the CDR3 is TGTGCCAGCAGTGAAGAATTAATAAGTCAGGGTTGGGACTATGGCTACACCTTC. Translation: CASSEELISQGWDYGYTF.

The rearrangement uses TRBV19 and TRBJ2-7; the D gene is possibly TRBD1 (5 bases). The V gene lost 3 bases and the J gene lost 5 bases, with 8 bases spanning the gap. The length of the CDR3 is 12 residues. CDR1 and CDR2 (germline): LNHDA, SQIVND (reference sequence). CDR3 protein: CASSIQGDEQYF. CDR3 nucleotides: TGTGCCAGTAGTATTCAGGGCGACGAGCAGTACTTC.

V usage is TRBV5-1 and J usage is TRBJ2-5, with TRBD2 as a possible D gene (6 bases). This CDR3 region has 14 residues. Germline loops: CDR1 SGHRS, CDR2 YFSETQ. V was trimmed by 4 bases and J by 6 bases, leaving 16 bases between them. CDR3 loop: CASSPGTAGQTQYF. Written as DNA, the CDR3 is TGCGCCAGCAGCCCCGGGACTGCTGGACAGACCCAGTACTTC. The full variable domain, rest sourced from reference TRBV5-1 and TRBJ2-5, is KAGVTQTPRYLIKTRGQQVTLSCSPISGHRSVSWYQQTPGQGLQFLFEYFSETQRNKGNFPGRFSGRQFSNSRSEMNVSTLELGDSALYLCASSPGTAGQTQYFGPGTRLLVL.

This clone has just one count. The chain links TRBV5-1 to TRBJ1-2; perhaps TRBD1 as D (5 bases). V lost 1 base to trimming and J lost 6 bases, with 16 bases between them. The germline V gene encodes CDR1 SGHRS and CDR2 YFSETQ. The CDR3 loop spans 15 amino acids. The DNA for the CDR3 is TGCGCCAGCAGCTTGACGGGCGGGGGAAATCATGGCTACACCTTC. As protein: CASSLTGGGNHGYTF.

In its sample, this clone was seen once. The V call is TRBV7-9, the J call TRBJ2-3; possibly TRBD1 for D (6 bases). CDR1 is SEHNR, CDR2 FQNEAQ, per germline (reference sequence). The V gene lost 8 bases and the J gene lost 0 bases, with 24 bases spanning the gap. The CDR3 consists of 18 residues. CDR3 DNA sequence: TGTGCCAGCCCACATCCCCCCGGGACAACGATTAGCACAGATACGCAGTATTTT. The encoded protein is CASPHPPGTTISTDTQYF.

J is TRBJ1-3 and V is TRBV6-5; perhaps TRBD1 as D (6 bases). V lost 5 bases and J 0 bases, leaving 11 bases between the germline ends. The germline gives CDR1 MNHEY, CDR2 SVGAGI. This CDR3 is built from 15 residues. The CDR3 coding sequence is TGTGCCAGCAGTCGACAGGTGAGCTCTGGAAACACCATATATTTT. This sequence encodes CASSRQVSSGNTIYF.

The rearrangement links TRBV6-5 to TRBJ2-5, with 8 bases matching TRBD2. CDR1 and CDR2 from the germline V gene are MNHEY and SVGAGI. The CDR3 runs 13 residues. Trimming cost V 6 bases and J 7 bases; bases outside gene matches: 7. The CDR3 DNA reads TGTGCCAGCAGGGAGACTAGCGAAGGGACCCAGTACTTC. Translation gives CASRETSEGTQYF.

V gene TRBV12-3 or TRBV12-4 combines with J gene TRBJ1-1; no clear D. The CDR3 is made up of 13 amino acids. V lost 3 bases and J 0 bases, leaving 5 bases between the germline ends. The chain's CDR3 is CASSFTVNTEAFF. CDR3 DNA sequence: TGTGCCAGCAGTTTCACAGTGAACACTGAAGCTTTCTTT.

The CDR3 DNA follows: TGTGCCAGCAGCGTACAGGGCTCGAACACTGAAGCTTTCTTT. Encoded protein: CASSVQGSNTEAFF. This chain joins TRBV2 and TRBJ1-1; perhaps TRBD1 as D (6 bases). This CDR3 comprises 14 residues. Germline CDR1 and CDR2: SNHLY and FYNNEI. V was trimmed by 6 bases and J by 1 base, leaving 12 bases between them.

Worth noting for this clone: Other DNA variants within this sample encode the same CDR3. The J gene is TRBJ1-1, the V gene TRBV7-2; D possibly corresponds to TRBD1 (5 bases). The CDR3 length is 13 residues. V lost 2 bases, J lost 2 bases, and 6 bases lay in between. Germline-derived CDR1 and CDR2 are SGHTA and FQGNSA. In nucleotides, the CDR3 is TGTGCCAGCAGCTTACAGGGCAACACTGAAGCTTTCTTT. Translated, it gives CASSLQGNTEAFF.

CDR3: CASSSSGTGANNEQFF. The CDR3 nucleotides read TGTGCCAGCAGCTCATCCGGGACAGGGGCCAACAATGAGCAGTTCTTC. V and J are TRBV11-2 and TRBJ2-1; 10 nucleotides agree with TRBD1. V lost 4 bases to trimming and J lost 5 bases; unmatched junction nucleotides: 8. This CDR3 has 16 residues. Germline CDR1 is SGHAT and CDR2 is FQNNGV.

J is TRBJ1-2 and V is TRBV6-5; D gene uncertain. CDR3 length: 13 residues. V lost 6 bases to trimming and J lost 5 bases, with 13 bases between them. Germline V lookup: CDR1 MNHEY, CDR2 SVGAGI. The CDR3 DNA reads TGTGCCAGCAGCCCGCCCGTGAGATATGGCTACACCTTC. Protein product: CASSPPVRYGYTF.

The V and J genes are TRBV10-3 and TRBJ1-1; D call uncertain. Trimming left V 3 bases short and J 5 bases short, with 10 bases between. Germline V gene sequence: CDR1 ENHRY, CDR2 SYGVKD. The length of the CDR3 is 13 residues. CDR3 sequence: CAISETARTEAFF. Here the CDR3 DNA reads TGTGCCATCAGTGAAACGGCGCGGACTGAAGCTTTCTTT.

This chain links TRBV11-3 with TRBJ1-1; no clear D. V lost 2 bases, J lost 3 bases, and 25 bases lay in between. The CDR3 runs to 19 residues. The germline V gene has CDR1 SGHNT and CDR2 YENEEA. Written as DNA, the CDR3 is TGTGCCAGCAGCTTATATTGGAACGTTAAGGGCGGGATAGACACTGAAGCTTTCTTT. It specifies CASSLYWNVKGGIDTEAFF. Drawing the rest from reference TRBV11-3 and TRBJ1-1, the complete variable domain is EAGVVQSPRYKIIEKKQPVAFWCNPISGHNTLYWYLQNLGQGPELLIRYENEEAVDDSQLPKDRFSAERLKGVDSTLKIQPAELGDSAVYLCASSLYWNVKGGIDTEAFFGQGTRLTVV.

The genes are TRBV16 and TRBJ1-3, with 8 bases fitting TRBD1. V lost 4 bases to trimming and J lost 2 bases; unmatched junction nucleotides: 1. The CDR3 is 14 residues long. Germline V gives CDR1 KGHSY, CDR2 FQNENV. CDR3 in amino acids: CASSRQGTGNTIYF. CDR3 sequence (DNA): TGTGCCAGCAGCCGACAGGGGACTGGAAACACCATATATTTT.

The chain carries TRBV6-5 and TRBJ1-1; 8 nucleotides match TRBD1. CDR3 size: 14 residues. J lost 11 bases, V lost 5 bases, and 13 bases had no gene match. In germline, CDR1 is MNHEY, CDR2 SVGAGI. The CDR3 nucleotides are TGTGCCAGCAGTCCTGGACACCAGGGGGCCTGGGCTTTCTTT. Amino acid sequence: CASSPGHQGAWAFF.